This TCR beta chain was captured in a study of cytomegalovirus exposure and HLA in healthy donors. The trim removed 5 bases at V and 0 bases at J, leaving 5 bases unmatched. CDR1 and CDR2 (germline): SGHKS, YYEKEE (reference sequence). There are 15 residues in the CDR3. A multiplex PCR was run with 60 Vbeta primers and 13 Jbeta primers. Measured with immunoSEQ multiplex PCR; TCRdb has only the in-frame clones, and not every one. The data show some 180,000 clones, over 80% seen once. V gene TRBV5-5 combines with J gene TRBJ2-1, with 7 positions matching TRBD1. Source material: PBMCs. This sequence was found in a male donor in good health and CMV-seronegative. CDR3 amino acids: CASRLTGSSYNEQFF. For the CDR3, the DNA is TGTGCCAGCAGATTGACAGGGAGCTCCTACAATGAGCAGTTCTTC. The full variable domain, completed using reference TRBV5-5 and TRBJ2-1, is DAGVTQSPTHLIKTRGQQVTLRCSPISGHKSVSWYQQVLGQGPQFIFQYYEKEERGRGNFPDRFSARQFPNYSSELNVNALLLGDSALYLCASRLTGSSYNEQFFGPGTRLTVL.